Listed below are T cell receptor beta chains from one sample, sequenced in a study of OX40 agonist ivuxolimab in advanced cancers. The assay was immunoSEQ multiplex PCR, and TCRdb's table has in-frame clones only and misses some. Among 40,000 to 50,000 clones listed, 80% were seen once. Specimen: CD4+ or CD8+ T cells sorted from blood, collected in a trial of the OX40 agonist ivuxolimab. Receptor source: an adult with an advanced solid tumor such as melanoma, head and neck, liver or kidney cancer. Each CDR3 is given with its conserved first and last residue. Each record gives: V gene, clone size, D gene, J gene, CDR3 protein, CDR3 DNA. The D gene is left open where the match is weak. A row's size may be missing; if present it is once, few, many or a size class.

>TRBV5-3|-|TRBD2|TRBJ2-5
CARSARLAAIMAQYF
TGTGCCAGAAGCGCGAGACTAGCAGCAATAATGGCCCAGTACTTC
>TRBV6-5|-|-|TRBJ2-2
CASRTTPGTGELFF
TGTGCCAGCAGAACTACGCCGGGCACCGGGGAGCTGTTTTTT
>TRBV18|-|-|TRBJ1-1
CASSSLGRGYDEAFF
TGTGCCAGCTCATCCCTGGGCAGGGGTTATGATGAAGCTTTCTTT
>TRBV6-1|-|-|TRBJ2-5
CASSFGQGGETQYF
TGTGCCAGCAGTTTCGGACAGGGAGGGGAGACCCAGTACTTC
>TRBV28|-|-|TRBJ2-1
CASTYNEQFF
TGTGCCAGCACCTACAATGAGCAGTTCTTC
>TRBV19|-|-|TRBJ2-7
CASSIASEGEQYF
TGTGCCAGTAGTATAGCCTCCGAAGGGGAGCAGTACTTC
>TRBV30|-|-|TRBJ2-3
CAWAMGTDTQYF
TGTGCCTGGGCTATGGGGACAGATACGCAGTATTTT
>TRBV6-6|few|TRBD2|TRBJ2-7
CASSPSPGRGYEQYF
TGTGCCAGCAGCCCATCCCCGGGGAGGGGCTACGAGCAGTACTTC
>TRBV11-1|-|-|TRBJ2-7
CASPYSSVSYEQYF
TGTGCCAGCCCTTATTCCAGTGTATCCTACGAGCAGTACTTC
>TRBV19|-|-|TRBJ1-1
CASNQWGGQNTEAFF
TGTGCCAGCAACCAATGGGGGGGGCAGAACACTGAAGCTTTCTTT
>TRBV9|few|TRBD1|TRBJ1-1
CASSVEQGERFF
TGTGCCAGCAGCGTAGAACAGGGGGAACGGTTCTTT
>TRBV12-5|-|-|TRBJ1-1
CASGWEDGEAFF
TGTGCTAGTGGTTGGGAGGACGGTGAAGCTTTCTTT
>TRBV19|-|-|TRBJ2-5
CASSPTGETQYF
TGTGCCAGTAGCCCGACAGGAGAGACCCAGTACTTC
>TRBV19|-|-|TRBJ1-1
CASSAQGSSTEAFF
TGTGCCAGTAGTGCCCAGGGGTCCTCGACTGAAGCTTTCTTT
>TRBV5-5|-|-|TRBJ2-7
CASSLAQGLPYEQYF
TGTGCCAGCAGCTTGGCCCAGGGCCTCCCCTACGAGCAGTACTTC
>TRBV7-6|few|-|TRBJ1-1
CASSLGGQNTEAFF
TGTGCCAGCAGCTTAGGGGGTCAGAACACTGAAGCTTTCTTT
>TRBV7-8|-|-|TRBJ2-5
CASSLAARIETQYF
TGTGCCAGCAGCTTAGCGGCTAGAATTGAGACCCAGTACTTC
>TRBV9|-|-|TRBJ2-2
CASSLEAANTGELFF
TGTGCCAGCAGCCTCGAGGCGGCGAACACCGGGGAGCTGTTTTTT
>TRBV10-2|-|-|TRBJ1-5
CASSGEGVNQPQHF
TGCGCCAGCAGTGGAGAGGGGGTTAATCAGCCCCAGCATTTT
>TRBV4-1|-|-|TRBJ1-5
CASSQVRQGNQPQHF
TGCGCCAGCAGCCAAGTTAGGCAGGGGAATCAGCCCCAGCATTTT
>TRBV4-3|-|TRBD2|TRBJ2-6
CASSQEGLAEDSGANVLTF
TGCGCCAGCAGCCAAGAGGGACTAGCTGAAGACTCTGGGGCCAACGTCCTGACTTTC
>TRBV11-2|-|TRBD2|TRBJ2-7
CASSQRTGGPYEQYF
TGTGCCAGCAGCCAGCGGACGGGAGGGCCGTACGAGCAGTACTTC
>TRBV5-4|-|TRBD2|TRBJ2-2
CASSGGGIRLAGNTGELFF
TGTGCCAGCAGCGGAGGGGGGATAAGACTAGCGGGTAACACCGGGGAGCTGTTTTTT
>TRBV4-1|few|TRBD1|TRBJ1-1
CASRGTGPIMNTEAFF
TGCGCCAGCAGGGGGACAGGTCCTATCATGAACACTGAAGCTTTCTTT
>TRBV19|-|TRBD1|TRBJ1-1
CASTPSGGTGMNTEAFF
TGTGCCAGTACTCCGAGCGGTGGGACAGGGATGAACACTGAAGCTTTCTTT
>TRBV5-6|-|TRBD2|TRBJ2-1
CASSPGLAADNEQFF
TGTGCCAGCAGCCCGGGGCTAGCGGCAGACAATGAGCAGTTCTTC
>TRBV5-1|-|TRBD2|TRBJ2-1
CASSLSPSGNNEQFF
TGCGCCAGCAGCTTGTCGCCTAGCGGGAACAATGAGCAGTTCTTC
>TRBV7-9|-|TRBD2|TRBJ2-1
CASSLIGASGDEQFF
TGTGCCAGCAGCTTAATCGGAGCTAGCGGCGATGAGCAGTTCTTC
>TRBV10-3|-|TRBD1|TRBJ1-2
CASEPAGGVYGYTF
TGTGCCTCTGAGCCCGCAGGGGGTGTCTATGGCTACACCTTC
>TRBV6-1|-|-|TRBJ2-3
CASSETAGGTDTQYF
TGTGCCAGCAGTGAAACGGCAGGGGGCACAGATACGCAGTATTTT
>TRBV21-1|-|-|TRBJ2-7
CASSKALDRGSEQYF
TGTGCCAGCAGCAAAGCCCTGGACAGGGGCAGCGAGCAGTACTTC
>TRBV7-8|once|-|TRBJ1-4
CASSLRPTGLNEKLFF
TGTGCCAGCAGCTTACGGCCAACAGGCCTTAATGAAAAACTGTTTTTT
>TRBV6-1|-|TRBD2|TRBJ2-1
CASSESPSGIYEQFF
TGTGCCAGCAGTGAAAGCCCTAGCGGGATTTATGAGCAGTTCTTC
>TRBV9|-|-|TRBJ2-2
CASSVGPGHGELFF
TGTGCCAGCAGCGTCGGACCGGGACACGGGGAGCTGTTTTTT
>TRBV5-1|-|TRBD1|TRBJ2-7
CASSFGTGVTYEQYF
TGCGCCAGCAGCTTTGGCACAGGGGTGACCTACGAGCAGTACTTC